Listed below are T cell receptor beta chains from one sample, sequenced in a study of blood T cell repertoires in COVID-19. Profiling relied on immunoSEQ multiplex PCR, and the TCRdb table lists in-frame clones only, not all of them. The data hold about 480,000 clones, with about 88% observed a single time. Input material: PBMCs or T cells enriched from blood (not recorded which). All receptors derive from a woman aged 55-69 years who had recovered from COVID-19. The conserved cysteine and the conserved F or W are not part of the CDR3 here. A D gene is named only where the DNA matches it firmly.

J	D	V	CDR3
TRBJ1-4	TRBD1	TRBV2	ASSEGTGRVGEKLF
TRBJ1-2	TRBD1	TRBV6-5	ASRQGHDGYT
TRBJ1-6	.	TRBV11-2	ASSLQGAGNSPLH
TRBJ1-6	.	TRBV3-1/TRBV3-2	ASSQDRYNSPLH
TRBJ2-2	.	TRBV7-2	ASSLGTGANTGELF
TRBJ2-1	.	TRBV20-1	SASRAGFGEQF
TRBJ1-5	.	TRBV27	ASGGRAASNQPQH
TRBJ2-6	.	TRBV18	ASSPTSSGANVLT
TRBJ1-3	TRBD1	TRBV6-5	ASSTTGSGNTIY
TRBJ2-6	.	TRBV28	ASSAGFLSGANVLT
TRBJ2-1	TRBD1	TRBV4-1	ASSPPGTESSYNEQF
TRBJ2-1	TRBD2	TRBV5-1	ASSFGTSGGSYNEQF
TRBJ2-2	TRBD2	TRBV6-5	ASRRLAGGTGELF
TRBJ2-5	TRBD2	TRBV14	ASSRLAGQETQY
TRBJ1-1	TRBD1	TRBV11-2	ASQPQGINTEAF
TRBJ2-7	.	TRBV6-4	ASSDSGGEQY
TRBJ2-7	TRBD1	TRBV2	ASKGDREAFYEQY
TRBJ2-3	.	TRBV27	ASSLYPRSLSSTDTQY
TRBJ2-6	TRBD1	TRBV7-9	ASSLRFGTGKSGANVLT
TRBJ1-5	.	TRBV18	ASSPQDSFQPQH
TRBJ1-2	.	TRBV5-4	ASSLQGTGGYT
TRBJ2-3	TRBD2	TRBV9	ASSVVSSGGADTQY
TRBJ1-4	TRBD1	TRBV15	ATSRDTGTGGQLF
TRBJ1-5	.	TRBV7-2	ASSTTGVGNQPQH
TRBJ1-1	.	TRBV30	AWSAGGVNTEAF
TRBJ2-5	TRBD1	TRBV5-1	ASSLGAGGLTQY
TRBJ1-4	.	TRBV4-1	ASSRSIPPGGGGEKLF
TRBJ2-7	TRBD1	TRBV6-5	ASSPRTGTYEQY
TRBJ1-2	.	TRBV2	ASSEQGMGFYGYT
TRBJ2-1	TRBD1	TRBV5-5	ASSLRDRGYNEQF
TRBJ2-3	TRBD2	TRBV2	ASSERLAGGPGTDTQY
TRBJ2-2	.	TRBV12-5	ASGLSSNTGELF
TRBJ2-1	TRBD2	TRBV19	ASPSGGVFHEQF
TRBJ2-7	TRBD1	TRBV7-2	ASSRRGTGAYEQY
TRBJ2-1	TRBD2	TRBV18	ASSLTGTSGYNEQF
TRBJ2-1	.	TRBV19	ASSPRDNEQF
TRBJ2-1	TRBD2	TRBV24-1	ATSDLGGVRDNEQF
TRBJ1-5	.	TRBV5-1	ASSLLGISNQPQH
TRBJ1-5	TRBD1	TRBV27	ASSLAGTASNQPQH
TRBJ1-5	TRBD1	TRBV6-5	ASSRRDSSNQPQH
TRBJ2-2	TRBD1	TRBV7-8	ASSTDRVRRQNTGELF
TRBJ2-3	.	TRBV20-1	SARRQTEQY
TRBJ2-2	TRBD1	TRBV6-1	ASSVRGLAQNLNTGELF
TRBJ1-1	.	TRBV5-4	ASSVDSNTEAF
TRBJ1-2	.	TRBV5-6	ASSVDRNSVGYT
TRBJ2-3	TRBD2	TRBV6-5	ASSLAGLDTQY
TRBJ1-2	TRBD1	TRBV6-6	ASSPGTGFGYT
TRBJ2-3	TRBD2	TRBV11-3	ASSLIAGGVYSTDTQY
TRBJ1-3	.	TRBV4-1	ASSQDVNFSGNTIY
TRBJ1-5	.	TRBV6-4	ASPPRAGRQPQH
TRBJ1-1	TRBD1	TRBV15	ATSTLGQGKPEAF
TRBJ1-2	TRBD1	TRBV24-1	ATSDPGTGKRGYT
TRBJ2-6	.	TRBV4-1	ASSQGGARTGANVLT